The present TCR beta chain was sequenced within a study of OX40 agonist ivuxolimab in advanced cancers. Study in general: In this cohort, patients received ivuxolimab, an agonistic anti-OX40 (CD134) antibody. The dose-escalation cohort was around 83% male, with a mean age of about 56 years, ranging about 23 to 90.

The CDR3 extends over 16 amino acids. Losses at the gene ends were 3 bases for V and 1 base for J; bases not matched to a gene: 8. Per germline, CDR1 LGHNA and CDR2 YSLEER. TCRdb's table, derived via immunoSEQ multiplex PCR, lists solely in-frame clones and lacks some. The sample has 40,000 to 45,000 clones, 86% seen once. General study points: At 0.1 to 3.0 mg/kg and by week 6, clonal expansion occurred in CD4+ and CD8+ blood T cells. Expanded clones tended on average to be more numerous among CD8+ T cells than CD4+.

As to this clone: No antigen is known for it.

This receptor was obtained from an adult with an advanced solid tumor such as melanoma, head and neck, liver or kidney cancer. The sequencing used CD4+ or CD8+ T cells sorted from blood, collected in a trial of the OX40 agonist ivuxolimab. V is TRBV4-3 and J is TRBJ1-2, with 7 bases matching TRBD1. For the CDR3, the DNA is TGCGCCAGCAGCCACGTTGGGGACAGACTTAACTATGGCTACACCTTC. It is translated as CASSHVGDRLNYGYTF.